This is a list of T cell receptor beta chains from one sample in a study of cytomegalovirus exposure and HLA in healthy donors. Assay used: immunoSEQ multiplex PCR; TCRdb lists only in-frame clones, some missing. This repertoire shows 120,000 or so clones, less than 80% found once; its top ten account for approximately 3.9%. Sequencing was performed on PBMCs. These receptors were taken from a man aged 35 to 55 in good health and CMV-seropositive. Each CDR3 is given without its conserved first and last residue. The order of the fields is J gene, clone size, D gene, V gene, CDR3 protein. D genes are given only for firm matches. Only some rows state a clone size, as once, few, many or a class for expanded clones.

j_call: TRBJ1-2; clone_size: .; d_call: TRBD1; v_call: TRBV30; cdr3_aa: AWGQGAWGGSGYT
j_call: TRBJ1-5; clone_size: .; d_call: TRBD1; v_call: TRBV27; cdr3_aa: ASSLTGTGGKNQPQH
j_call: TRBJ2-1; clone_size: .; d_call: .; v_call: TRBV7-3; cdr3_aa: ASSFEVRGEQF
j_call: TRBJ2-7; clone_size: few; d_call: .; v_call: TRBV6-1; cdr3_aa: ASRREQGGMSEQY
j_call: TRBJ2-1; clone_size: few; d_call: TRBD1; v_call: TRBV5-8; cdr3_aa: ASRRDRGRGDNEQF
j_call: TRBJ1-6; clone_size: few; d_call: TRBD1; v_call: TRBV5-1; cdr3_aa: ASSSGQGGNSPLH
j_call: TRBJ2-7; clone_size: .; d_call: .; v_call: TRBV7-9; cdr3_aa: ASSLAAVSYEQY
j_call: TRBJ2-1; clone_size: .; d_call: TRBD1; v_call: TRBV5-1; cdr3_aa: ASTRTGSSYNEQF
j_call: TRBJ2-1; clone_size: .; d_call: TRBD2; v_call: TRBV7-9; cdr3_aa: ASSPLAGGLYNEQF
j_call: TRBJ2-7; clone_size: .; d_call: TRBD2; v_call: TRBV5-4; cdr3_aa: ASSLASGSSYEQY
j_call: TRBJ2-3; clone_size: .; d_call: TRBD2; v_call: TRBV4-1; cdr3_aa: ASSHLAGAPDTQY
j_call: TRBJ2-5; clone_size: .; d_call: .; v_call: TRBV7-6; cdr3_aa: ASSPRETSGQETQY
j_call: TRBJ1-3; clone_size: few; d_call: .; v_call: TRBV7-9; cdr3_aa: ASTREGRGGAGNTIY
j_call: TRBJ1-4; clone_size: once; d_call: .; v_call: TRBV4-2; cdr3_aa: ASSQASGEKEKLF
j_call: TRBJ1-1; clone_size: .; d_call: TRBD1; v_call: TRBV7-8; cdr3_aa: ASITLTGGMNTEAF
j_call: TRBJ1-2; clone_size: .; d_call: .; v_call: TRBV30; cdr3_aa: AWEVSRVGYGYT
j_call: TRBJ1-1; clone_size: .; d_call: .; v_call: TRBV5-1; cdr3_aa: ASSLQEGYEAF
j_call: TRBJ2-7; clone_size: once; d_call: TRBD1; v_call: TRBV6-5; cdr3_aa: ASRYLAGTGGYEQY
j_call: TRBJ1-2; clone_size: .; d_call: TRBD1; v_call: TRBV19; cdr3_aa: ASSLGQGTYGYT
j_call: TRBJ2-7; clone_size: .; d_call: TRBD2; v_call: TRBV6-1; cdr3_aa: ASKRGSYEQY
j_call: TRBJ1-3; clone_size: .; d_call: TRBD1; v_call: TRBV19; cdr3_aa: ASSPQTGGRGNTIY
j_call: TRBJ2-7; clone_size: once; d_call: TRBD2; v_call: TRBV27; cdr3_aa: ASGTSGNGEQY
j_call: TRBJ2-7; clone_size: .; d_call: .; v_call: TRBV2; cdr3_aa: ASSEAGGRRYEQY
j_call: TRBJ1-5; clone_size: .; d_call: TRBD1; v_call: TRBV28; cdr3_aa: ASSLSGTGGQPQH
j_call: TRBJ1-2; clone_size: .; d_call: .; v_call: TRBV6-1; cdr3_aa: ASILFSGAGGYT
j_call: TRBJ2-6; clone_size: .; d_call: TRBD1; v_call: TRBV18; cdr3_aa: ASSPTGFGGANVLT
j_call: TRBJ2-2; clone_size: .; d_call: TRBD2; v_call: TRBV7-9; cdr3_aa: ASSFGLAEGGGELF
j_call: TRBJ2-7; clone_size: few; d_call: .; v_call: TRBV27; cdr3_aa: ASSSTDEQY
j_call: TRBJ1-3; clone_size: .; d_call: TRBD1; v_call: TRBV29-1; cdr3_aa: SVEAGGGNTIY
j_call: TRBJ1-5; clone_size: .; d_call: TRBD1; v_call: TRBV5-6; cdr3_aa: ASSSLKRGTGGRQPQH
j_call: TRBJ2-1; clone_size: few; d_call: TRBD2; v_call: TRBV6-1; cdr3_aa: ASSDGLAGVGEQF
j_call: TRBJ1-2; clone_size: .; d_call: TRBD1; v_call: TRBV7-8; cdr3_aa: ASSLTDRGLYGYT
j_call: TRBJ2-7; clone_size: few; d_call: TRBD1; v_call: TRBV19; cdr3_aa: ASSMGTGGIYEQY
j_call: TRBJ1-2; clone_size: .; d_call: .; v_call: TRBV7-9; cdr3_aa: ASSPGRDGYT
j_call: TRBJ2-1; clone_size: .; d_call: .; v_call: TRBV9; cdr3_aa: ASSVGKSSYNEQF
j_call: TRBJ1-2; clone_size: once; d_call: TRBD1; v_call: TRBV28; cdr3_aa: ASSALLGQGGGYT
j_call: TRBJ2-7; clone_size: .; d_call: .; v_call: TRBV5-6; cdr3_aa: ASSLAVGVSTSYEQY
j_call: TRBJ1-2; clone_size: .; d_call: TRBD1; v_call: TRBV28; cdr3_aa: ASSSTGGISYGYT
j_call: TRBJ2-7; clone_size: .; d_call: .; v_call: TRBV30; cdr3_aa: AWSANSGIAYEQY
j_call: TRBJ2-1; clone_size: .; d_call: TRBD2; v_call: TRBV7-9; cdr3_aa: ASSKRLAGSSYNEQF
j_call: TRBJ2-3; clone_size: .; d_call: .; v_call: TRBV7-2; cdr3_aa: ASSLKTGEHGTQY
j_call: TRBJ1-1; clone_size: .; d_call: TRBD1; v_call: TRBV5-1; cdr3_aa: ASSLVTGTGGEAF
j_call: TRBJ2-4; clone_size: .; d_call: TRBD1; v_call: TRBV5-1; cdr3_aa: ASSFTGAQAKNIQY
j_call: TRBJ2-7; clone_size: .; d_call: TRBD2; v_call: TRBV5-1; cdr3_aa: ASSLGAGGTYEQY
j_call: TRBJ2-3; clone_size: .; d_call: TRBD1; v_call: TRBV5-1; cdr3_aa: ASSMGQTTDTQY
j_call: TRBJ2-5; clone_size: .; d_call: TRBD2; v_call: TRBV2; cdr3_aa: AGRNGLAEYQETQY